Presented here are 20 T cell receptor beta chains from one specimen sequenced in a study of blood T cell repertoires in COVID-19. This table comes from immunoSEQ multiplex PCR, and its TCRdb copy is limited to in-frame clones, with some not included. The sample includes 150,000 to 200,000 clones, 81% of them seen just once. Input material: peripheral blood. Source of these receptors: a middle-aged woman with COVID-19, enrolled during active disease.

This clone rates as medium-sized. The chain has TRBV6-1 and TRBJ1-1, with 9 bases that match TRBD1. The V gene's germline CDR1 is MNHNS and CDR2 SASEGT. The CDR3 length is 18 residues. The trim removed 1 base at V and 0 bases at J, leaving 9 bases unmatched. CDR3 protein: CASSEGRGQGLMNTEAFF. CDR3 nucleotide sequence: TGTGCCAGCAGTGAAGGAAGGGGACAGGGTTTAATGAACACTGAAGCTTTCTTT.

This chain joins TRBV2 and TRBJ2-1, with D possibly TRBD2 on 6 matching bases. The V and J ends lost 10 bases and 9 bases respectively, with 19 bases between them. Germline CDR1 SNHLY, CDR2 FYNNEI. The CDR3 covers 13 residues. The CDR3 bases are TGTGCCACCTTTGGCGGGGTAAGCAGTGAGCAGTTCTTC. Translating it yields CATFGGVSSEQFF. Looking up the rest from reference TRBV2 and TRBJ2-1 gives the full variable domain: EPEVTQTPSHQVTQMGQEVILRCVPISNHLYFYWYRQILGQKVEFLVSFYNNEISEKSEIFDDQFSVERPDGSNFTLKIRSTKLEDSAMYFCATFGGVSSEQFFGPGTRLTVL.

The rearrangement uses TRBV10-1 and TRBJ2-7; possibly TRBD1 for D (6 bases). CDR1 is WNHNN, CDR2 SYGVQD, per germline (reference sequence). The length of the CDR3 is 12 residues. V was clipped by 4 bases and J by 9 bases, with 13 bases between them. CDR3 region: CASSVGGRWQYV. CDR3 DNA sequence: TGCGCCAGCAGTGTAGGGGGACGTTGGCAGTACGTC.

The V and J genes are TRBV18 and TRBJ2-7; TRBD1 agrees at 9 bases. This CDR3 is built from 15 residues. With V trimmed by 4 bases and J by 0 bases, 4 bases remained unmatched. Germline V gene data show CDR1 as KGHSH and CDR2 as LQKENI. In DNA, the CDR3 is TGTGCCAGCTCACGAACAGGGGGCCACTCCTACGAGCAGTACTTC. Its translation: CASSRTGGHSYEQYF. Filled out from reference TRBV18 and TRBJ2-7, the complete variable domain reads NAGVMQNPRHLVRRRGQEARLRCSPMKGHSHVYWYRQLPEEGLKFMVYLQKENIIDESGMPKERFSAEFPKEGPSILRIQQVVRGDSAAYFCASSRTGGHSYEQYFGPGTRLTVT.

The chain uses TRBV6-5 and TRBJ1-2, with a tentative D call TRBD1 (5 bases). This CDR3 has 13 residues. V dropped 5 bases and J dropped 1 base, with 8 bases sitting between them. Germline V gives CDR1 MNHEY, CDR2 SVGAGI. The CDR3 here is CASSQGLNYGYTF. The CDR3 DNA follows: TGTGCCAGCAGTCAGGGACTTAACTATGGCTACACCTTC.

The rearrangement uses TRBV30 and TRBJ2-2; 8 bases line up with TRBD1. Germline trimming cut 6 bases from V and 9 bases from J; bases unmatched to any gene: 9. This CDR3 comprises 13 residues. CDR1 and CDR2 (germline): GTSNPN, SVGIG (reference sequence). DNA for the CDR3: TGTGCCTGTAATGGACAGGGTCTATGGGAGCTGTTTTTT. Translated, it gives CACNGQGLWELFF. The full variable domain, its missing parts supplied by reference TRBV30 and TRBJ2-2, is SQTIHQWPATLVQPVGSPLSLECTVEGTSNPNLYWYRQAAGRGLQLLFYSVGIGQISSEVPQNLSASRPQDRQFILSSKKLLLSDSGFYLCACNGQGLWELFFGEGSRLTVL.

The chain carries TRBV5-1 and TRBJ2-3; 7 bases are a match to TRBD1. Germline-derived CDR1 and CDR2 are SGHRS and YFSETQ. CDR3 size: 14 residues. V lost 4 bases to trimming and J lost 4 bases; unmatched junction nucleotides: 6. The CDR3 nucleotides are TGCGCCAGCAGCATTGACAGGGTGGCAGATACGCAGTATTTT. This codes for CASSIDRVADTQYF.

The V gene is TRBV30, the J gene TRBJ2-1, with D possibly being TRBD1 (6 bases). Between the trimmed V and J ends, which lost 1 base and 5 bases, there was a span of 12 bases. CDR3 size: 14 residues. In germline, CDR1 is GTSNPN, CDR2 SVGIG (reference sequence). For the CDR3, the DNA is TGTGCCTGGAGTGGAACCGGGGACAACAATGAGCAGTTCTTC. Protein product: CAWSGTGDNNEQFF.

The rearrangement joins TRBV28 to TRBJ2-7, with D maybe TRBD2 (7 bases). Germline V CDR1 and CDR2: MDHEN, SYDVKM. V dropped 10 bases and J dropped 4 bases, with 14 bases sitting between them. The CDR3 runs 12 residues. CDR3 residues: CATRGGGYEQYF. The DNA of the CDR3 is TGTGCCACCCGAGGGGGGGGGTACGAGCAGTACTTC.

The chain is built from TRBV4-1 and TRBJ2-4; TRBD1 matches 7 bases. Germline CDR1 reads MGHRA; CDR2 reads YSYEKL. This CDR3 is built from 17 residues. V was clipped by 4 bases and J by 0 bases; unmatched bases: 9. CDR3 coding DNA: TGCGCCAGCAGCCCCACAGGGGTTGGTGTAGCCAAAAACATTCAGTACTTC. It is translated as CASSPTGVGVAKNIQYF.

The genes are TRBV3-1 (or the pseudogene TRBV3-2) and TRBJ2-3; TRBD2 agrees at 13 bases. The germline V gene encodes CDR1 LGHDT and CDR2 YNNKEL (reference sequence). V was clipped by 6 bases and J by 3 bases; unmatched bases: 3. The CDR3 consists of 15 residues. CDR3 protein: CASRGTSGVTDTQYF. Written as DNA, the CDR3 is TGTGCCAGCAGAGGGACTAGCGGGGTGACAGATACGCAGTATTTT.

The DNA for the CDR3 is TGTGCCAGCAGCTTGGGGACTCTAGCGGGATCTAGCACAGATACGCAGTATTTT. This gives the protein CASSLGTLAGSSTDTQYF. This chain uses TRBV5-8 with TRBJ2-3; 9 bases align to TRBD2. Germline-derived CDR1 and CDR2 are SGHTS and YDEGEE. J gave up 0 bases and V 0 bases, and 8 bases lay outside the gene matches. This CDR3 is 18 amino acids long.

V is TRBV2 and J is TRBJ1-4; no firm D call. Germline V gene data show CDR1 as SNHLY and CDR2 as FYNNEI. V was cut by 7 bases and J by 0 bases, with 9 bases left in between. This CDR3 has 14 amino acids. The CDR3 spells CASKYYATNEKLFF. The CDR3 DNA sequence: TGTGCCAGCAAGTACTATGCAACTAATGAAAAACTGTTTTTT.

Here the CDR3 reads CASSPSPSLNTEAFF. CDR3 in DNA: TGTGCCAGCAGCCCCTCCCCGAGTTTGAACACTGAAGCTTTCTTT. V is TRBV7-3 and J is TRBJ1-1; D is undetermined. The CDR3 is 15 residues long. The germline V gene encodes CDR1 SGHTA and CDR2 FQGTGA. The ends were cut back, 5 bases at V and 0 bases at J, with 13 bases in the middle.

This rearrangement joins TRBV5-4 to TRBJ2-2; D call uncertain. In germline, CDR1 is SGHNT, CDR2 YYREEE (reference sequence). The CDR3 contains 12 residues. V lost 1 base and J 7 bases, leaving 5 bases between the germline ends. The chain's CDR3 is CASSLYGGELFF. The CDR3 DNA follows: TGTGCCAGCAGCTTGTACGGCGGGGAGCTGTTTTTT.

The rearrangement links TRBV9 to TRBJ2-5; D is unclear. Germline-derived CDR1 and CDR2 are SGDLS and YYNGEE. The CDR3 covers 13 residues. Trimming took off 4 bases at V and 5 bases at J, with 12 bases between the two ends. The CDR3 here is CASSSVGRETQYF. CDR3 coding DNA: TGTGCCAGCAGCAGTGTTGGCAGGGAGACCCAGTACTTC.

The chain is built from TRBV19 and TRBJ2-7, with TRBD2 matching over 11 bases. Trimming at V came to 3 bases and at J to 6 bases, leaving 10 bases not matched to a gene. Per the germline V gene, CDR1 is LNHDA and CDR2 is SQIVND (reference sequence). The CDR3 contains 16 residues. The CDR3 DNA follows: TGTGCCAGTAGTATTTCGTTAGCGGGAGGGTTCGCCGAGCAGTACTTC. As protein: CASSISLAGGFAEQYF.

The J gene is TRBJ2-3, the V gene TRBV6-1; perhaps TRBD1 as D (5 bases). The V gene lost 1 base and the J gene lost 0 bases, with 8 bases spanning the gap. CDR1 and CDR2 (germline): MNHNS, SASEGT. The CDR3 is made up of 15 amino acids. CDR3 nucleotides: TGTGCCAGCAGTGAAGGGGGCGGTAGCACAGATACGCAGTATTTT. Its translation is CASSEGGGSTDTQYF.

This clone showed up just once. CDR3 residues: CASPLSGTSGTGELFF. The CDR3 nucleotides are TGTGCCTCCCCTTTGAGTGGGACTAGCGGGACCGGGGAGCTGTTTTTT. The chain has TRBV30 and TRBJ2-2; 12 bases are shared with TRBD2. Per the germline V gene, CDR1 is GTSNPN and CDR2 is SVGIG (reference sequence). CDR3 length equals 16 residues. Losses at the gene ends were 7 bases for V and 5 bases for J; bases not matched to a gene: 11.

The chain joins TRBV3-1 (or the pseudogene TRBV3-2) to TRBJ1-2; TRBD1 agrees at 9 bases. V shed 3 bases, J shed 8 bases, and the junction held 7 bases outside the gene matches. The CDR3 consists of 14 residues. From germline, CDR1 is LGHDT and CDR2 YNNKEL (reference sequence). CDR3 DNA sequence: TGTGCCAGCAGCCAGAAGGGACAGGGAAGAGGCTACACCTTC. Encoded protein: CASSQKGQGRGYTF.